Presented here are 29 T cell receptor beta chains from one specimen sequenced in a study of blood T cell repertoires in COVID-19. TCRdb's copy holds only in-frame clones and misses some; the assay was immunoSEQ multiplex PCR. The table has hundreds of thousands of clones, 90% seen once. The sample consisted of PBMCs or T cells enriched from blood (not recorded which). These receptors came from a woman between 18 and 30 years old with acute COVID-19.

CDR3: CSVTRGGGVMNTEAFF. DNA of the CDR3: TGCAGCGTTACAAGGGGGGGAGGTGTTATGAACACTGAAGCTTTCTTT. The chain couples TRBV29-1 to TRBJ1-1; a possible D gene is TRBD1 (6 bases). CDR3 length equals 16 residues. Trimming stripped 5 bases from V and 0 bases from J, with 19 bases between. CDR1 is SQVTM, CDR2 ANQGSEA, per germline.

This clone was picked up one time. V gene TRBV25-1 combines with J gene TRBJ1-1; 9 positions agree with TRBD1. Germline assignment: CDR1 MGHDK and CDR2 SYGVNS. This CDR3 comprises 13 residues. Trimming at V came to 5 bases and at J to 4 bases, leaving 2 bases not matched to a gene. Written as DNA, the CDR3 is TGTGCCAGCAGTTTGACAGGGGGCACTGAAGCTTTCTTT. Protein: CASSLTGGTEAFF. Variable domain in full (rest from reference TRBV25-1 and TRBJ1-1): EADIYQTPRYLVIGTGKKITLECSQTMGHDKMYWYQQDPGMELHLIHYSYGVNSTEKGDLSSESTVSRIRTEHFPLTLESARPSHTSQYLCASSLTGGTEAFFGQGTRLTVV.

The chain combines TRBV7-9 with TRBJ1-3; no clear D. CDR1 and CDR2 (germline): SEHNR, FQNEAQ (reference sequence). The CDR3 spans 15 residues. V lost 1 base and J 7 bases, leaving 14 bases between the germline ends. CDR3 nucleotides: TGTGCCAGCAGCTTAGTCAGAAGCGGATTGAACACCATATATTTT. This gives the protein CASSLVRSGLNTIYF. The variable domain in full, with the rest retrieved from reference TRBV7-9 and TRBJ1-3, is DTGVSQNPRHKITKRGQNVTFRCDPISEHNRLYWYRQTLGQGPEFLTYFQNEAQLEKSRLLSDRFSAERPKGSFSTLEIQRTEQGDSAMYLCASSLVRSGLNTIYFGEGSWLTVV.

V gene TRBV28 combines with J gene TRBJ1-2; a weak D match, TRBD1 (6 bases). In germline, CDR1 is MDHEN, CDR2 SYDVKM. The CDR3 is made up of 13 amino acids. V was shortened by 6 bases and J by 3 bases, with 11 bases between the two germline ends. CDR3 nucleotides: TGTGCCAGCAGAATAACAGGGTACTATGGCTACACCTTC. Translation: CASRITGYYGYTF.

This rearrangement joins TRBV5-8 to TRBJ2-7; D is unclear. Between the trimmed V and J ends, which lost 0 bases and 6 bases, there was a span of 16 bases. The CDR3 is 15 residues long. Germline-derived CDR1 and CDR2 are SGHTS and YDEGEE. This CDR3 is CASSLARIRSSEQYF. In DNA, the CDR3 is TGTGCCAGCAGCTTGGCGCGGATCCGGTCCAGCGAGCAGTACTTC.

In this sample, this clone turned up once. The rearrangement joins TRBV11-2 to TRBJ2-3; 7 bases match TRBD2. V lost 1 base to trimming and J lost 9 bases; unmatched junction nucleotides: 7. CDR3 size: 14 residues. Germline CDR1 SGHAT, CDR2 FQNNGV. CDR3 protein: CASSLVDLGGTQYF. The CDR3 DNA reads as TGTGCCAGCAGCTTAGTCGACTTGGGGGGGACGCAGTATTTT.

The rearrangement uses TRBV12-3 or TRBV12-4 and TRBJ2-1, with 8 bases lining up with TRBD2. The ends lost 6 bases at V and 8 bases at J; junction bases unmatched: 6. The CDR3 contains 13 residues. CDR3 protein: CASRPRLAYEQFF. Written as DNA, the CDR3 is TGTGCCAGCAGACCGAGACTAGCGTATGAGCAGTTCTTC.

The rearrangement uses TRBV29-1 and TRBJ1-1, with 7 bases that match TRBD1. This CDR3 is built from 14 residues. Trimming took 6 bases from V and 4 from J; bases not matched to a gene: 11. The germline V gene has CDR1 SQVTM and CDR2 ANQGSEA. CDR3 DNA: TGCAGCGTCTCTCCGGGACAGAAGTCCACTGAAGCTTTCTTT. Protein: CSVSPGQKSTEAFF. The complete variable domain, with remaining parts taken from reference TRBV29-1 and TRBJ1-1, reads SAVISQKPSRDICQRGTSLTIQCQVDSQVTMMFWYRQQPGQSLTLIATANQGSEATYESGFVIDKFPISRPNLTFSTLTVSNMSPEDSSIYLCSVSPGQKSTEAFFGQGTRLTVV.

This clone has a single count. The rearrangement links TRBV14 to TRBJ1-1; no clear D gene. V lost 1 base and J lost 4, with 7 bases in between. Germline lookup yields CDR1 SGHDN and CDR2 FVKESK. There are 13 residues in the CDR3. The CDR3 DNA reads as TGTGCCAGCAGCCAAGCAAGCGGCACTGAAGCTTTCTTT. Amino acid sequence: CASSQASGTEAFF. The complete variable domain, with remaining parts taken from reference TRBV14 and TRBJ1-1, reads EAGVTQFPSHSVIEKGQTVTLRCDPISGHDNLYWYRRVMGKEIKFLLHFVKESKQDESGMPNNRFLAERTGGTYSTLKVQPAELEDSGVYFCASSQASGTEAFFGQGTRLTVV.

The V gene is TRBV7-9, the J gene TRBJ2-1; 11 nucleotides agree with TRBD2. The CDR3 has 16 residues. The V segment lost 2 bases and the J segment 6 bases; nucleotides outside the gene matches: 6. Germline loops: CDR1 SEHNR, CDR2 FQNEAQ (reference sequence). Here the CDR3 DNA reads TGTGCCAGCAGCTTACGACTAGCGGGGACAAGCAATGAGCAGTTCTTC. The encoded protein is CASSLRLAGTSNEQFF.

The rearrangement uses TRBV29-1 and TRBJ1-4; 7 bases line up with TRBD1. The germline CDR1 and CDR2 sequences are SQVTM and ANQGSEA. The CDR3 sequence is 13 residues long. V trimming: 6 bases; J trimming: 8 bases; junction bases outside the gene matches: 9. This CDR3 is CSVGGQREEKLFF. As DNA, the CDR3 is TGCAGCGTCGGGGGACAGAGAGAGGAAAAACTGTTTTTT.

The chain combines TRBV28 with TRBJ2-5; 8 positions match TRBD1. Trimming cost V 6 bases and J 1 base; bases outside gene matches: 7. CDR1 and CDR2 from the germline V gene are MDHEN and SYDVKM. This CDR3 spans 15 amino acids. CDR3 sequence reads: CASRAGQGAQETQYF. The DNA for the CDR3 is TGTGCCAGCAGGGCCGGACAGGGAGCCCAAGAGACCCAGTACTTC.

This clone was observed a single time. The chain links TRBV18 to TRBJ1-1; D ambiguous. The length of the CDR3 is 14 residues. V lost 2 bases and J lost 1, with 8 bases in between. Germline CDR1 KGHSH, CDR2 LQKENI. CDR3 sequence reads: CASSPWEENTEAFF. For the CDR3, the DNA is TGTGCCAGCTCACCATGGGAGGAGAACACTGAAGCTTTCTTT.

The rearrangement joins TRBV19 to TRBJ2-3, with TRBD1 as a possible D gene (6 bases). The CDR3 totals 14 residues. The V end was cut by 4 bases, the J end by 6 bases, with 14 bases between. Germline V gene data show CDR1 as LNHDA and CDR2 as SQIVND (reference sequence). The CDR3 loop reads CASSKGGKGDTQYF. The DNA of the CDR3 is TGTGCCAGTAGTAAAGGGGGAAAGGGGGATACGCAGTATTTT.

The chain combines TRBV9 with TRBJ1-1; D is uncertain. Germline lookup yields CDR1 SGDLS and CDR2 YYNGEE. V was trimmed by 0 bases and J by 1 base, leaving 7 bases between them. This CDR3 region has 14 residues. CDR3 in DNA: TGTGCCAGCAGCGTAGCTACAGCGAACACTGAAGCTTTCTTT. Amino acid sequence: CASSVATANTEAFF.

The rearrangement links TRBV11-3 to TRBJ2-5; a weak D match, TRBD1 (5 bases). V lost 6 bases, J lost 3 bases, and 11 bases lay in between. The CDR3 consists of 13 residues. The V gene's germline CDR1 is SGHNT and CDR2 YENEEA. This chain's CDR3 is CASRGQGKETQYF. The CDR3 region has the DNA TGTGCCAGCAGAGGGCAGGGCAAAGAGACCCAGTACTTC.

This CDR3 is CASSERGLFSSYNEQFF. The CDR3, as DNA: TGCGCCAGCAGCGAAAGGGGGCTATTTAGCTCCTACAATGAGCAGTTCTTC. V and J are TRBV5-1 and TRBJ2-1, with TRBD1 matching 7 bases. V trimming: 4 bases; J trimming: 0 bases; junction bases outside the gene matches: 10. Germline V CDR1 and CDR2: SGHRS, YFSETQ. This CDR3 contains 17 residues.

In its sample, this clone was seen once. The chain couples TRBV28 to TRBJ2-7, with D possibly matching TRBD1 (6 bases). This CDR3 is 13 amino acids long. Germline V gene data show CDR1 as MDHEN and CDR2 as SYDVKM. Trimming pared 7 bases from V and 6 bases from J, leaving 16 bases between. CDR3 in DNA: TGTGCCAGCAATAGGGAAGACAGGTCCGAGCAGTACTTC. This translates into CASNREDRSEQYF. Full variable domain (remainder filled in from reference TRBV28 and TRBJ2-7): DVKVTQSSRYLVKRTGEKVFLECVQDMDHENMFWYRQDPGLGLRLIYFSYDVKMKEKGDIPEGYSVSREKKERFSLILESASTNQTSMYLCASNREDRSEQYFGPGTRLTVT.

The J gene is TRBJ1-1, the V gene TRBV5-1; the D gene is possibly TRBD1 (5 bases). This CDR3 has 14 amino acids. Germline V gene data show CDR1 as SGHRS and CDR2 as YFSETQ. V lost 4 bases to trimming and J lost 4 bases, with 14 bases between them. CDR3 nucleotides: TGCGCCAGCAGCCCCAGCCGGGGGGTCACTGAAGCTTTCTTT. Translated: CASSPSRGVTEAFF. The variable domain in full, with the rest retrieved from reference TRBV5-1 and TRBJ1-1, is KAGVTQTPRYLIKTRGQQVTLSCSPISGHRSVSWYQQTPGQGLQFLFEYFSETQRNKGNFPGRFSGRQFSNSRSEMNVSTLELGDSALYLCASSPSRGVTEAFFGQGTRLTVV.

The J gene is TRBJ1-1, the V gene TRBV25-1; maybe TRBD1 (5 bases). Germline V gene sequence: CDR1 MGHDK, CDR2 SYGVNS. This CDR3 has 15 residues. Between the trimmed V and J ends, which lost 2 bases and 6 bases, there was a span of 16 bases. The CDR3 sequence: CASSESGTTTSEAFF. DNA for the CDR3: TGTGCCAGCAGTGAAAGCGGGACTACGACCTCTGAAGCTTTCTTT.

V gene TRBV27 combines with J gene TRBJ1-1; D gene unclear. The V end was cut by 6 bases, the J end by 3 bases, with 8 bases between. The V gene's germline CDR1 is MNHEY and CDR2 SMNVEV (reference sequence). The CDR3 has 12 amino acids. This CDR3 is CASRARDTEAFF. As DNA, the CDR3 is TGTGCCAGCAGGGCGAGGGACACTGAAGCTTTCTTT.

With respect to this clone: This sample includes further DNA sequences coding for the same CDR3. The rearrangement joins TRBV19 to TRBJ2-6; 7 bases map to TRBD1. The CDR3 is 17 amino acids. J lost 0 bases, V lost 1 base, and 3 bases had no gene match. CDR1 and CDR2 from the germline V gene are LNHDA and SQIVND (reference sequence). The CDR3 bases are TGTGCCAGTAGTATAGGGACAGGTCTCTCTGGGGCCAACGTCCTGACTTTC. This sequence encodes CASSIGTGLSGANVLTF.

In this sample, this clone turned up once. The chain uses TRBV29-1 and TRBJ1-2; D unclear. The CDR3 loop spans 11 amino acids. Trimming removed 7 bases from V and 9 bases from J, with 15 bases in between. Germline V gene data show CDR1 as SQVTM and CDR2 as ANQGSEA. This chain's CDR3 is CSAERDNSYTF. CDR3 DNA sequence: TGCAGCGCCGAACGTGACAATAGCTACACCTTC.

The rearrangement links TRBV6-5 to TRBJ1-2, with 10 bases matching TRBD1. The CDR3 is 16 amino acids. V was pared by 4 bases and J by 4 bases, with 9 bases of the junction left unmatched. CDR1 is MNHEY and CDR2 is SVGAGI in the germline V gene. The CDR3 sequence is CASSSHRDRGSYGYTF. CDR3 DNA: TGTGCCAGCAGTTCCCATCGGGACAGGGGCTCCTATGGCTACACCTTC.

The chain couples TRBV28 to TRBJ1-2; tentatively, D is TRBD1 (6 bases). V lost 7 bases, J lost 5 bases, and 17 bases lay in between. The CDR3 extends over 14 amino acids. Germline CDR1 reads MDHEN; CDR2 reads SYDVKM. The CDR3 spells CASTGGAVGYGYTF. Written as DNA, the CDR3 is TGTGCCAGCACTGGGGGCGCTGTTGGGTATGGCTACACCTTC.

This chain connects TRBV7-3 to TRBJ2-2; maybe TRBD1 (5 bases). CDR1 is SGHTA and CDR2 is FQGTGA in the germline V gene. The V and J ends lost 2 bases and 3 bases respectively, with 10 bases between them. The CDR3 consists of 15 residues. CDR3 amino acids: CASSLGRADTGELFF. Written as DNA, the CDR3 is TGTGCCAGCAGCTTAGGCAGGGCGGACACCGGGGAGCTGTTTTTT.

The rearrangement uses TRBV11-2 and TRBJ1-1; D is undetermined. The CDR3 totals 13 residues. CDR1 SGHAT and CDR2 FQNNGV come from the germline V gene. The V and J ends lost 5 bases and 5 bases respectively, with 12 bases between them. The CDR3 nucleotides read TGTGCCAGCAGCCCCTACCCTGTAACTGAAGCTTTCTTT. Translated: CASSPYPVTEAFF.

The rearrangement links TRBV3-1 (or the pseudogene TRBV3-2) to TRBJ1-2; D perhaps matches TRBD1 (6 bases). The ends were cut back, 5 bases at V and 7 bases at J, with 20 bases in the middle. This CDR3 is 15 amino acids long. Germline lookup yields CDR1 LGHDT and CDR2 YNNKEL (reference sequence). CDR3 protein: CASSWPGALDFGYTF. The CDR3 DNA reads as TGTGCCAGCAGCTGGCCAGGGGCCCTGGATTTTGGCTACACCTTC.

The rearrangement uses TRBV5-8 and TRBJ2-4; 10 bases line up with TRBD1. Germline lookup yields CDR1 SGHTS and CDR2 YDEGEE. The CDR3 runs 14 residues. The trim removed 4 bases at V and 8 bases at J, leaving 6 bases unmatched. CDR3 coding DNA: TGTGCCAGCAGCGGGGACAGGGGAATACACATTCAGTACTTC. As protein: CASSGDRGIHIQYF.